These T cell receptor beta chains were read from a single sample in a study of shared clonotypes between healthy human individuals. Some clones are missing from TCRdb's copy, which holds only in-frame ones; the method was immunoSEQ multiplex PCR. The data hold roughly 100,000 clones, with just over 65% observed a single time. Sequencing was performed on memory CD8+ T cells sorted from blood. These receptor sequences come from a woman aged 25-40 years in good health. The CDR3 runs from the conserved cysteine through the conserved F or W. The D gene is left open where the match is weak. Clone size is given for some rows only: seen once, a few or many times, or a class if the clone is expanded.

CDR3 DNA: TGTGCCAGTAGTCTCTTTACGTTAAATCAGCCCCAGCATTTT; CDR3 protein: CASSLFTLNQPQHF; D gene: NA; V gene: TRBV19; J gene: TRBJ1-5; clone size: NA
CDR3 DNA: TGTGCCAGCAGCCTGGGAGGGGACTATCAAGAGACCCAGTACTTC; CDR3 protein: CASSLGGDYQETQYF; D gene: TRBD2; V gene: TRBV9; J gene: TRBJ2-5; clone size: NA
CDR3 DNA: TGTGCCAGCAGCTACGGGGCTCACAGGGACACCGGGGAGCTGTTTTTT; CDR3 protein: CASSYGAHRDTGELFF; D gene: NA; V gene: TRBV11-3; J gene: TRBJ2-2; clone size: NA
CDR3 DNA: TGTGCCAGCAGGGAATCGGAGGGTCGAACCGGGGAGCTGTTTTTT; CDR3 protein: CASRESEGRTGELFF; D gene: NA; V gene: TRBV2; J gene: TRBJ2-2; clone size: NA
CDR3 DNA: TGTGCCAGCAGCGATAGCGGGAGTGGCGAGCAGTACTTC; CDR3 protein: CASSDSGSGEQYF; D gene: TRBD2; V gene: TRBV9; J gene: TRBJ2-7; clone size: few
CDR3 DNA: TGTGCCAGCACTAGCGCAAAGAACCCAGATACGCAGTATTTT; CDR3 protein: CASTSAKNPDTQYF; D gene: NA; V gene: TRBV25-1; J gene: TRBJ2-3; clone size: NA
CDR3 DNA: TGTGCCAGCAGTTTCGCTCCAACTCAGGCTCCTCAAAGGGCAGAGTTCTTC; CDR3 protein: CASSFAPTQAPQRAEFF; D gene: NA; V gene: TRBV27; J gene: TRBJ2-1; clone size: once
CDR3 DNA: TGTGCCAGCAGTTACGCCGGACAGGGAGTTGATGAGCAGTTCTTC; CDR3 protein: CASSYAGQGVDEQFF; D gene: TRBD1; V gene: TRBV6-5; J gene: TRBJ2-1; clone size: few
CDR3 DNA: TGTGCCAGCATCCCGGGACAGGGAGAAGAGGAAAAACTGTTTTTT; CDR3 protein: CASIPGQGEEEKLFF; D gene: TRBD1; V gene: TRBV6-1; J gene: TRBJ1-4; clone size: NA
CDR3 DNA: TGTGCCAGCACTCCAGGGACACCTAGCACAGATACGCAGTATTTT; CDR3 protein: CASTPGTPSTDTQYF; D gene: NA; V gene: TRBV28; J gene: TRBJ2-3; clone size: NA
CDR3 DNA: TGTGCCAGCACCCCAGGGTCCGGGAGCACAGATACGCAGTATTTT; CDR3 protein: CASTPGSGSTDTQYF; D gene: NA; V gene: TRBV6-4; J gene: TRBJ2-3; clone size: NA